This T cell receptor beta chain was sequenced in a study of blood T cell repertoires in COVID-19. With 0 bases removed from V and 4 bases from J, the gap between germline ends came to 13 bases. The CDR3 is made up of 15 amino acids. In germline, CDR1 is SGHRS, CDR2 YFSETQ. Measured with immunoSEQ multiplex PCR; TCRdb has only the in-frame clones, and not every one. Here the sample spans over 200,000 clones, roughly 82% being singletons. The V and J genes are TRBV5-1 and TRBJ1-2, with a tentative D call TRBD1 (5 bases). The specimen sequenced was peripheral blood. This receptor was obtained from a man in his forties who had recovered from COVID-19. The CDR3 region has the DNA TGCGCCAGCAGCTTGGTGGAGGGGCGAGGCTATGGCTACACCTTC. Protein sequence: CASSLVEGRGYGYTF.